The entry below describes one T cell receptor beta chain. Method: immunoSEQ multiplex PCR; TCRdb's copy keeps in-frame clones and lacks some. The repertoire holds over 4,000 clones, with around 74% as singletons. The data stem from a study of immune evolution from preneoplasia to lung adenocarcinoma. The J segment lost 7 bases and the V segment lost 4 bases, leaving 10 bases of the junction unmatched. Germline V lookup: CDR1 SGHNT, CDR2 YYREEE (reference sequence). The CDR3 loop spans 14 amino acids. The TCR comes from a person between 65 and 80 years old with lung adenocarcinoma. The rearrangement uses TRBV5-4 and TRBJ1-2, with 7 bases matching TRBD1. The specimen was FFPE minimally invasive lung adenocarcinoma tissue. CDR3 amino acids: CASSRTGEGGGYTF. CDR3 sequence (DNA): TGTGCCAGCAGCAGAACAGGGGAGGGTGGTGGCTACACCTTC.